This T cell receptor beta chain was retrieved from a study of CD4 T cells in relation to SARS-CoV-2 and coronaviruses. TCRdb's table, derived via immunoSEQ multiplex PCR, lists solely in-frame clones and lacks some. The repertoire includes approximately 70,000 clones, roughly 93% of them detected once, and 0.23% sits in the top ten. V lost 1 base, J lost 2 bases, and 15 bases lay in between. This CDR3 spans 16 amino acids. Germline CDR1 LGHDT, CDR2 YNNKEL (reference sequence). Before the COVID-19 pandemic, during about 2010-2018, CD4+ T cells were taken from unexposed donors. The chain uses TRBV3-1 (or the pseudogene TRBV3-2) and TRBJ2-7; either TRBD1 or TRBD2 may fit D (5 bases each). Sequenced: naive CD4+ T cells from PBMCs. Subset in this sample: naive CD4+ T cells isolated by negative enrichment. The source is a human donor in good health. CDR3 in amino acids: CASSQGPGTVTYEQYF. The CDR3 coding sequence is TGTGCCAGCAGCCAAGGCCCCGGGACCGTGACCTACGAGCAGTACTTC.